This is a list of T cell receptor beta chains from one sample in a study of shared clonotypes between healthy human individuals. TCRdb's copy holds only in-frame clones and misses some; the assay was immunoSEQ multiplex PCR. Of about a million clones listed, approximately 80% are singletons. Sequenced material: memory CD4+ T cells sorted from blood. The receptors were gathered from a young man in good health. The CDR3 runs from the conserved cysteine through the conserved F or W. D genes are given only for firm matches. Expanded clones are given a class, and other clones once, few, many or no size at all.

abundance: few
d_gene: TRBD2
len: 13
j_gene: TRBJ2-3
v_gene: TRBV10-2
CDR3aa: CASRGLAVDTQYF
CDR3nt: TGCGCCAGCAGAGGACTAGCGGTAGATACGCAGTATTTT

abundance: few
d_gene: TRBD1
len: 15
j_gene: TRBJ1-1
v_gene: TRBV5-1
CDR3aa: CASSLEGQGNTEAFF
CDR3nt: TGCGCCAGCAGCTTAGAGGGACAGGGGAACACTGAAGCTTTCTTT

abundance: .
d_gene: .
len: 16
j_gene: TRBJ2-2
v_gene: TRBV19
CDR3aa: CASTSPNSLGTGELFF
CDR3nt: TGTGCCAGTACTTCACCGAACTCATTGGGTACCGGGGAGCTGTTTTTT

abundance: .
d_gene: .
len: 14
j_gene: TRBJ2-5
v_gene: TRBV5-6
CDR3aa: CASSFRTVKETQYF
CDR3nt: TGTGCCAGCAGCTTTCGGACAGTGAAAGAGACCCAGTACTTC

abundance: once
d_gene: TRBD2
len: 15
j_gene: TRBJ2-7
v_gene: TRBV19
CDR3aa: CASSPRTSGSYEQYF
CDR3nt: TGTGCCAGTAGTCCACGGACTAGCGGGAGCTACGAGCAGTACTTC

abundance: .
d_gene: TRBD2
len: 15
j_gene: TRBJ2-2
v_gene: TRBV7-9
CDR3aa: CASSYRLAGTGELFF
CDR3nt: TGTGCCAGCAGCTACCGCCTAGCGGGTACCGGGGAGCTGTTTTTT

abundance: .
d_gene: TRBD1
len: 14
j_gene: TRBJ1-5
v_gene: TRBV9
CDR3aa: CASSVTDRAQPQHF
CDR3nt: TGTGCCAGCAGCGTAACGGACAGGGCTCAGCCCCAGCATTTT

abundance: .
d_gene: TRBD1
len: 19
j_gene: TRBJ1-5
v_gene: TRBV15
CDR3aa: CATSRDLRDRRTQNQPQHF
CDR3nt: TGTGCCACCAGCAGAGATTTGAGGGACAGGAGGACCCAGAATCAGCCCCAGCATTTT

abundance: .
d_gene: TRBD1
len: 15
j_gene: TRBJ2-7
v_gene: TRBV28
CDR3aa: CASSLPGQGAREQYF
CDR3nt: TGTGCCAGCAGCCTCCCAGGACAGGGGGCTCGCGAGCAGTACTTC

abundance: .
d_gene: TRBD1
len: 17
j_gene: TRBJ1-1
v_gene: TRBV18
CDR3aa: CASSPPGQGERNTEAFF
CDR3nt: TGTGCCAGCTCACCACCTGGGCAGGGGGAGAGGAACACTGAAGCTTTCTTT

abundance: .
d_gene: .
len: 16
j_gene: TRBJ2-7
v_gene: TRBV28
CDR3aa: CASSYQVPSSSYEQYF
CDR3nt: TGTGCCAGCAGTTACCAGGTACCTTCTAGCTCCTACGAGCAGTACTTC

abundance: .
d_gene: TRBD2
len: 15
j_gene: TRBJ2-1
v_gene: TRBV7-2
CDR3aa: CASRTSGGAFHEQFF
CDR3nt: TGTGCCAGCAGGACTAGCGGGGGGGCCTTTCATGAGCAGTTCTTC

abundance: .
d_gene: .
len: 15
j_gene: TRBJ1-2
v_gene: TRBV6-5
CDR3aa: CASSALGGASDGYTF
CDR3nt: TGTGCCAGCAGCGCCTTGGGGGGCGCTTCGGATGGCTACACCTTC

abundance: .
d_gene: .
len: 14
j_gene: TRBJ1-1
v_gene: TRBV5-1
CDR3aa: CASSPMLGEGEAFF
CDR3nt: TGCGCCAGCAGCCCGATGCTGGGGGAAGGTGAAGCTTTCTTT

abundance: .
d_gene: .
len: 14
j_gene: TRBJ1-2
v_gene: TRBV5-6
CDR3aa: CASSSQRGEGGYTF
CDR3nt: TGTGCCAGCAGCTCCCAGAGGGGGGAGGGTGGCTACACCTTC